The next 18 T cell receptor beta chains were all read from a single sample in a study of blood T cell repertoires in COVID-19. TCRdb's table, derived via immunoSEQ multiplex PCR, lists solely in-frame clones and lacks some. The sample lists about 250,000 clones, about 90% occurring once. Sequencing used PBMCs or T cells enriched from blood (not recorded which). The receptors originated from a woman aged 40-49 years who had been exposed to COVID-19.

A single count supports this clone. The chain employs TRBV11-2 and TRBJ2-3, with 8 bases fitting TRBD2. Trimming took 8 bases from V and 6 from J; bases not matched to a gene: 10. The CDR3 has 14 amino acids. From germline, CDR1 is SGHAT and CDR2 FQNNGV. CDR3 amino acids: CASQDQRGRDTQYF. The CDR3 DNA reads TGTGCCAGCCAAGACCAGCGGGGGAGGGATACGCAGTATTTT.

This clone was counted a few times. CDR3 region: CASSLDLYVDNGYTF. DNA for the CDR3: TGTGCCAGCAGCTTAGACCTCTACGTTGATAATGGCTACACCTTC. The chain combines TRBV7-9 with TRBJ1-2, with D unresolved. V lost 1 base and J lost 6, with 15 bases in between. The CDR3 runs 15 residues. Germline CDR1 reads SEHNR; CDR2 reads FQNEAQ (reference sequence).

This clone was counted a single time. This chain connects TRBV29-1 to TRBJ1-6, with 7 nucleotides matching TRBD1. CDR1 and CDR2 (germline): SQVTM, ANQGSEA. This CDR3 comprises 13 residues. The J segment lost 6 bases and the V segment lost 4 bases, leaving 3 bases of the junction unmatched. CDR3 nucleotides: TGCAGCGTTGCCCGGGACAGTAATTCACCCCTCCACTTT. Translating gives CSVARDSNSPLHF.

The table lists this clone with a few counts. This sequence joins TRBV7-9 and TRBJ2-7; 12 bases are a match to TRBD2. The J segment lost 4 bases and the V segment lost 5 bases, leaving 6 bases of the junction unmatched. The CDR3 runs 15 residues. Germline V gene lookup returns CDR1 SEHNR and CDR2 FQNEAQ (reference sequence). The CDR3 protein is CASSRTSGAQYEQYF. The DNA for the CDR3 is TGTGCCAGCAGCCGGACTAGCGGGGCTCAATACGAGCAGTACTTC.

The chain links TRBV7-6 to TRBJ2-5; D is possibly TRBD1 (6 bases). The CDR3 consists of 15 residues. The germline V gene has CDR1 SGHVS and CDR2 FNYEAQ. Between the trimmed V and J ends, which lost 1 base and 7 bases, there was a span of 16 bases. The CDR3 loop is CASSLGHGQLRTQYF. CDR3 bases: TGTGCCAGCAGCTTAGGTCACGGACAGCTACGGACCCAGTACTTC.

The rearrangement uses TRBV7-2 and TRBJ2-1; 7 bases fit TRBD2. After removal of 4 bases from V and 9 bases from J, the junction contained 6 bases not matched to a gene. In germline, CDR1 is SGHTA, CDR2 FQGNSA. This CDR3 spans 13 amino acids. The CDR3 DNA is TGTGCCAGCAGCTCCGGACTAGTTGGTGAGCAGTTCTTC. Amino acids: CASSSGLVGEQFF.

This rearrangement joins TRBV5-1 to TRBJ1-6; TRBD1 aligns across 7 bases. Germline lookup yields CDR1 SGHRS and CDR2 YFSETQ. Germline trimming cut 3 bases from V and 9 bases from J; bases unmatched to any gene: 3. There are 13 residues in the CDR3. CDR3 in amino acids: CASSSDRVSPLHF. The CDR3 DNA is TGCGCCAGCAGCTCAGACAGGGTTTCACCCCTCCACTTT.

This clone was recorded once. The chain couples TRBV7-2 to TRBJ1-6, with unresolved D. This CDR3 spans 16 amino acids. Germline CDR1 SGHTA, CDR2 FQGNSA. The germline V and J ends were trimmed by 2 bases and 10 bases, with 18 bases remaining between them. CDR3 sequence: CASSLPSRGIYSPLHF. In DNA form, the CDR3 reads TGTGCCAGCAGCTTACCCTCGAGAGGCATCTACTCACCCCTCCACTTT.

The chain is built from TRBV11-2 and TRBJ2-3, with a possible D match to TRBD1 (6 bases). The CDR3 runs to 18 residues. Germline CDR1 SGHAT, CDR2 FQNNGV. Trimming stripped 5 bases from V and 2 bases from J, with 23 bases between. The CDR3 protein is CASSPPYGGLLNTDTQYF. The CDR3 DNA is TGTGCCAGCAGCCCTCCTTATGGGGGCCTGTTAAACACAGATACGCAGTATTTT.

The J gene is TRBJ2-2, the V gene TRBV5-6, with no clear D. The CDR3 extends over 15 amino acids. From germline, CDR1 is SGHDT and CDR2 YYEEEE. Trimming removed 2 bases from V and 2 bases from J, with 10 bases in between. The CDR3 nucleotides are TGTGCCAGCAGCTTACAGCAAATTAACACCGGGGAGCTGTTTTTT. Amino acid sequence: CASSLQQINTGELFF. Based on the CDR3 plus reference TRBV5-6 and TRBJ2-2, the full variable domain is DAGVTQSPTHLIKTRGQQVTLRCSPKSGHDTVSWYQQALGQGPQFIFQYYEEEERQRGNFPDRFSGHQFPNYSSELNVNALLLGDSALYLCASSLQQINTGELFFGEGSRLTVL.

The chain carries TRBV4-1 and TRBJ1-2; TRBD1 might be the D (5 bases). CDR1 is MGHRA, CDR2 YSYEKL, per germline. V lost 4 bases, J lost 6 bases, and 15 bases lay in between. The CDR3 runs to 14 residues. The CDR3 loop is CASSPSGGADGYTF. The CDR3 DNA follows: TGCGCCAGCAGCCCTTCCGGAGGGGCGGATGGCTACACCTTC.

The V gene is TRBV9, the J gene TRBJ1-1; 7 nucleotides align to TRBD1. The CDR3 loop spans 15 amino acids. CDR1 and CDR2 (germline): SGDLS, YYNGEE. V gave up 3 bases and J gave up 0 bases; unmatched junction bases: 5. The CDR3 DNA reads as TGTGCCAGCAGCGCGACAGGGAACATGAACACTGAAGCTTTCTTT. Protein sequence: CASSATGNMNTEAFF.

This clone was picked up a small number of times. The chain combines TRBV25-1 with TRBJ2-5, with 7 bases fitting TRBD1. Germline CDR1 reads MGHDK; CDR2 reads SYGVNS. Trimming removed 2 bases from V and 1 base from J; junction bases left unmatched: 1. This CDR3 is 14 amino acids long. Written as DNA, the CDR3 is TGTGCCAGCAGTGAAAAGGGGGCCCAAGAGACCCAGTACTTC. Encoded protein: CASSEKGAQETQYF.

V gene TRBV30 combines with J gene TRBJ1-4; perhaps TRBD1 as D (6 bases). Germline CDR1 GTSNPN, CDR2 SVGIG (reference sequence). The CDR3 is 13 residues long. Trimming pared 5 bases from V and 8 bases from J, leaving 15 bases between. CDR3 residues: CAWGGQGYEKLFF. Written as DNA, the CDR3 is TGTGCCTGGGGGGGCCAGGGGTACGAAAAACTGTTTTTT. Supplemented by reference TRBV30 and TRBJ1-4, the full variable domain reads SQTIHQWPATLVQPVGSPLSLECTVEGTSNPNLYWYRQAAGRGLQLLFYSVGIGQISSEVPQNLSASRPQDRQFILSSKKLLLSDSGFYLCAWGGQGYEKLFFGSGTQLSVL.

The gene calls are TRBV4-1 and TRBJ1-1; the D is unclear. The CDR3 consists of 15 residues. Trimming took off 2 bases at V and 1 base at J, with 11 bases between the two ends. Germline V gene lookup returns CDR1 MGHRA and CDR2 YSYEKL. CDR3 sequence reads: CASSQFYTSNTEAFF. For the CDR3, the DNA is TGCGCCAGCAGCCAATTTTACACATCGAACACTGAAGCTTTCTTT.

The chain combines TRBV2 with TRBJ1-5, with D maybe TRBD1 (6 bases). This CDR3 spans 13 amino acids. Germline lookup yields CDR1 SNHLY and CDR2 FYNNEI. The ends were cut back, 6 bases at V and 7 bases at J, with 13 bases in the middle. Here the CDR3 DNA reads TGTGCCAGCAGCGTCAGGGGTTCACAGCCCCAGCATTTT. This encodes CASSVRGSQPQHF.

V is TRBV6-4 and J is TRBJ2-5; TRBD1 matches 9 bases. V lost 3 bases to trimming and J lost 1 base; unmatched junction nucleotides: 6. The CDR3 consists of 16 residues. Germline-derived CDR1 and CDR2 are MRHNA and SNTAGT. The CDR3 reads CASSEPTGGIQETQYF. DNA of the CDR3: TGTGCCAGCAGTGAACCTACAGGGGGCATCCAAGAGACCCAGTACTTC.

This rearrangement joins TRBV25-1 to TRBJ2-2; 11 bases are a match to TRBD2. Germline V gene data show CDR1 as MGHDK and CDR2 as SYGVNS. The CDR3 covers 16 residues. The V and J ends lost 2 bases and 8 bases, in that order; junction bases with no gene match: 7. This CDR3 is CASSELTASGRGELFF. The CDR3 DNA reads TGTGCCAGCAGTGAACTCACTGCTAGCGGGAGGGGGGAGCTGTTTTTT. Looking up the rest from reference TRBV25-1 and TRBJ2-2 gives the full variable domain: EADIYQTPRYLVIGTGKKITLECSQTMGHDKMYWYQQDPGMELHLIHYSYGVNSTEKGDLSSESTVSRIRTEHFPLTLESARPSHTSQYLCASSELTASGRGELFFGEGSRLTVL.